What follows describes a single T cell receptor (beta chain). In the study's own analysis: Amplifying reference gene primers gave estimates of nucleated cell counts. Data came from immunoSEQ multiplex PCR; TCRdb stores just in-frame clones and leaves some out. From that table come the V and J calls and clone size; the DNA was used to work out D and trimming. The table has just over 80,000 clones, 81% seen once. This record belongs to a study of blood T cell repertoires in COVID-19. Turning to the study itself: Nucleic acid was either cDNA or gDNA, and it came from T cells, B-cell-depleted T cells, or PBMCs.

This CDR3 region has 14 residues. Trimming removed 3 bases at V and 2 bases at J, with 10 bases between. In germline, CDR1 is LNHDA, CDR2 SQIVND (reference sequence). Sequencing was performed on peripheral blood. This TCR derives from an elderly man with acute or convalescent COVID-19. This chain connects TRBV19 to TRBJ1-1; D remains unclear. In nucleotides, the CDR3 is TGTGCCAGTAGTATTACGAGGGTTAACACTGAAGCTTTCTTT. It specifies CASSITRVNTEAFF.